The entry below gives a single T cell receptor (beta chain) sequence along with its context. Its cognate antigen is unknown. The data stem from a study of vaccination and CD4 T cells after COVID-19. Findings of the study overall: Convalescent patients' clones that were vaccine-specific were spike mono-reactive in 304 of 307 cases.

Researchers used the Oncomine TCR Beta short-read assay to sequence DNA from cultured CD4+ T cells. MiXCR, run by TCRdb on the PCR reads, gives a single entry per CDR3 protein. The table lists 25,000 to 30,000 distinct CDR3 sequences, over 30% of them singletons. The CDR3 contains 14 residues. CDR1 and CDR2 (germline): MDHEN, SYDVKM. Trimming cost V 7 bases and J 0 bases, with 12 bases left between them. Time point defined: late sampling 161 to 241 days after vaccination in three convalescent patients. Treatment noted: roughly ten-day PBMC culture with coronavirus spike peptide pools or control peptides (ViraFEST assay).

The chain links TRBV28 to TRBJ2-5; maybe TRBD1 (6 bases). The clonotype comes from a human donor who had recovered from COVID-19. This specimen consisted of CD4+ T cells from blood, cultured in vitro, obtained about 7 months after SARS-CoV-2 vaccination. CDR3 DNA sequence: TGTGCCAGCATGGCAGGACAGAACCAAGAGACCCAGTACTTC. Translation gives CASMAGQNQETQYF.